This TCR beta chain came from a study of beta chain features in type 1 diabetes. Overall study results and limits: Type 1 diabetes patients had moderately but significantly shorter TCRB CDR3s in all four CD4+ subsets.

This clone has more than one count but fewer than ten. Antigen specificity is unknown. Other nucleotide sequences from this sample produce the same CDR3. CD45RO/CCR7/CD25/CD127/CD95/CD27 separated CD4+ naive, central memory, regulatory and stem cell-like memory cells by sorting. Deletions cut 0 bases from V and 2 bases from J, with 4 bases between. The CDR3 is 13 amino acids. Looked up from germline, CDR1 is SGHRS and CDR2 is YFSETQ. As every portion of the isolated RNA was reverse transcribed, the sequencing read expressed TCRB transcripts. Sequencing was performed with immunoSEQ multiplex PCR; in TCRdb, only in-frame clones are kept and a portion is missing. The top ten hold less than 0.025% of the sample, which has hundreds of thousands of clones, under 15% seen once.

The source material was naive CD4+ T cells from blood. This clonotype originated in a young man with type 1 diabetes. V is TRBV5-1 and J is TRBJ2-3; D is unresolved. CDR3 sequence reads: CASSLGTTDTQYF. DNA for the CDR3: TGCGCCAGCAGCTTGGGTACCACAGATACGCAGTATTTT.